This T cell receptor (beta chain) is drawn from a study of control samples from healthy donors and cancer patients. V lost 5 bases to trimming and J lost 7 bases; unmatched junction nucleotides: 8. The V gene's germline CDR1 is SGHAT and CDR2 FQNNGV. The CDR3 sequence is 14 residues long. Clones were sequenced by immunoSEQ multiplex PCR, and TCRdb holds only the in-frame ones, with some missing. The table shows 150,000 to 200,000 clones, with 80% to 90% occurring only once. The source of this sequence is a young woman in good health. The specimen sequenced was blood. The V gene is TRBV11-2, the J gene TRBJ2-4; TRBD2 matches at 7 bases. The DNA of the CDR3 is TGTGCCAGCAGCGACACTAGCGTCGGGAACATTCAGTACTTC. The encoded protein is CASSDTSVGNIQYF.